The 13 T cell receptor beta chains given below trace back to one sample, sequenced in a study of blood T cell repertoires in COVID-19. Measured with immunoSEQ multiplex PCR; TCRdb has only the in-frame clones, and not every one. The sample records about 33,000 clones, approximately 86% being singletons. Sequenced material: peripheral blood. The receptors here all came from an elderly woman with active or convalescent COVID-19.

This clone was counted between two and nine times. This chain connects TRBV28 to TRBJ2-7, with a weak D call TRBD2 (7 bases). Germline V gives CDR1 MDHEN, CDR2 SYDVKM. The CDR3 runs to 14 residues. V dropped 4 bases and J dropped 5 bases, with 15 bases sitting between them. CDR3 amino acids: CASSSGGQVNEQYF. As DNA, the CDR3 is TGTGCCAGCAGTTCGGGGGGCCAGGTCAACGAGCAGTACTTC.

This clone was detected only once. The J gene is TRBJ2-1, the V gene TRBV3-1 (or the pseudogene TRBV3-2), with 9 bases identical to TRBD2. The CDR3 totals 17 residues. The V gene end was trimmed by 9 bases and the J gene end by 1 base; junction bases not matched to a gene: 13. Germline V gene data show CDR1 as LGHDT and CDR2 as YNNKEL (reference sequence). The DNA of the CDR3 is TGTGCCAGTCGAGGAAAGCGGGAGGCGGGGTCCTACAATGAGCAGTTCTTC. This encodes CASRGKREAGSYNEQFF.

V usage is TRBV24-1 and J usage is TRBJ2-3; 8 bases are shared with TRBD1. Trimming cost V 4 bases and J 4 bases; bases outside gene matches: 9. This CDR3 spans 16 amino acids. Germline-derived CDR1 and CDR2 are KGHDR and SFDVKD. CDR3 region: CATSELGQGGPDTQYF. The CDR3 DNA follows: TGTGCCACCAGTGAACTAGGACAGGGAGGTCCAGATACGCAGTATTTT.

The V and J genes are TRBV19 and TRBJ1-2, with a possible D match to TRBD1 (5 bases). Deletions cut 6 bases from V and 6 bases from J, with 17 bases between. The V gene's germline CDR1 is LNHDA and CDR2 SQIVND (reference sequence). The CDR3 spans 14 residues. CDR3 sequence: CASSPRRGWDGYTF. DNA for the CDR3: TGTGCCAGTAGCCCGCGGAGGGGTTGGGATGGCTACACCTTC.

This chain connects TRBV6-5 to TRBJ2-5; 9 nucleotides agree with TRBD2. Germline CDR1 and CDR2: MNHEY and SVGAGI. The CDR3 is 13 residues long. Trimming at V came to 5 bases and at J to 14 bases, leaving 12 bases not matched to a gene. CDR3 coding DNA: TGTGCCAGCAGTCTGAGGGAGCGGGGGGCCTCCTACTTC. Encoded protein: CASSLRERGASYF.

The V call is TRBV3-1 (or the pseudogene TRBV3-2), the J call TRBJ1-6, with 7 nucleotides matching TRBD1. CDR1 is LGHDT and CDR2 is YNNKEL in the germline V gene (reference sequence). Trimming removed 1 base from V and 11 bases from J; junction bases left unmatched: 5. CDR3 size: 14 residues. CDR3 nucleotide sequence: TGTGCCAGCAGCCAAGGACAGGGAACTGCACCCCTCCACTTT. It encodes CASSQGQGTAPLHF.

This chain joins TRBV7-2 and TRBJ2-3; 9 nucleotides match TRBD2. The CDR3 contains 17 residues. V dropped 2 bases and J dropped 5; count of bases not matched to a gene: 11. The V gene's germline CDR1 is SGHTA and CDR2 FQGNSA. The CDR3 sequence is CASSLWFSGSSEDTQYF. In DNA form, the CDR3 reads TGTGCCAGCAGCTTATGGTTTAGCGGGAGTTCGGAAGATACGCAGTATTTT.

This clone was seen more than once but under ten times. The DNA for the CDR3 is TGTGCTAGTGGGAGAAGCACAGATACGCAGTATTTT. Its translation: CASGRSTDTQYF. The rearrangement uses TRBV12-5 and TRBJ2-3; no clear D gene. Trimming removed 6 bases from V and 0 bases from J, with 4 bases in between. CDR1 LGHNT and CDR2 FRNRAP come from the germline V gene. The CDR3 covers 12 residues.

This rearrangement joins TRBV28 to TRBJ1-2, with 12 bases that match TRBD1. V was pared by 8 bases and J by 7 bases, with 11 bases of the junction left unmatched. The CDR3 loop spans 15 amino acids. The germline gives CDR1 MDHEN, CDR2 SYDVKM. CDR3 nucleotides: TGTGCCAGCTTCGCCCGGGACAGGGGGCGGGGTGGCTACACCTTC. Translation: CASFARDRGRGGYTF.

The J gene is TRBJ1-4, the V gene TRBV15; 7 bases fit TRBD1. With 5 bases clipped from V and 3 bases from J, the junction kept 3 bases outside the gene matches. The CDR3 has 14 residues. CDR1 LNHNV and CDR2 YYDKDF come from the germline V gene (reference sequence). CDR3 in DNA: TGTGCCACCAGCGCTGACAGGGCTAATGAAAAACTGTTTTTT. It codes for CATSADRANEKLFF.

This clone is a singleton in its sample. The rearrangement joins TRBV11-3 to TRBJ2-1; 7 bases align to TRBD1. J lost 5 bases, V lost 4 bases, and 11 bases had no gene match. From germline, CDR1 is SGHNT and CDR2 YENEEA. This CDR3 contains 16 residues. The CDR3, as DNA: TGTGCCAGCAGCTCCCTACGGACAGGCTTCCACAATGAGCAGTTCTTC. Residues: CASSSLRTGFHNEQFF. Combining the CDR3 with reference TRBV11-3 and TRBJ2-1 gives the whole variable domain EAGVVQSPRYKIIEKKQPVAFWCNPISGHNTLYWYLQNLGQGPELLIRYENEEAVDDSQLPKDRFSAERLKGVDSTLKIQPAELGDSAVYLCASSSLRTGFHNEQFFGPGTRLTVL.

The rearrangement links TRBV11-2 to TRBJ1-1; a weak D match, TRBD1 (6 bases). V lost 7 bases to trimming and J lost 0 bases, with 15 bases between them. Per germline, CDR1 SGHAT and CDR2 FQNNGV. CDR3 size: 15 residues. DNA for the CDR3: TGTGCCAGCAACCCCTGGGGGACATTGAACACTGAAGCTTTCTTT. Protein product: CASNPWGTLNTEAFF.

CDR3 nucleotides: TGTGCCAGCAGCCAAGGCCTTACCGGGACTAGCGGGCCCAGCTCCTACAATGAGCAGTTCTTC. Translating gives CASSQGLTGTSGPSSYNEQFF. The chain links TRBV4-2 to TRBJ2-1; TRBD2 matches 12 bases. Germline CDR1 LGHNA, CDR2 YNFKEQ. Losses at the gene ends were 1 base for V and 0 bases for J; bases not matched to a gene: 13. The CDR3 runs 21 residues.